Listed below are T cell receptor beta chains from one sample, sequenced in a study of shared clonotypes between healthy human individuals. The assay was immunoSEQ multiplex PCR, and TCRdb's table has in-frame clones only and misses some. The sample holds 1.5 million to 2.5 million clones, about 95% seen once. Sequenced input: naive CD8+ T cells sorted from blood. The receptors come from a man between 18 and 35 years old in good health. CDR3s include the opening cysteine and the closing phenylalanine or tryptophan. A D gene is named only where the DNA matches it firmly.

>NA|TRBV19|TRBJ2-1
CASSIPPDRANEQFF
>NA|TRBV9|TRBJ2-2
CASSLGAAGELFF
>NA|TRBV27|TRBJ1-1
CASSLFGQNTEAFF
>NA|TRBV4-1|TRBJ1-5
CASSQVLGQGMNQPQHF
>TRBD2|TRBV11-1|TRBJ2-7
CASAPGLAGAYIHEQYF
>NA|TRBV19|TRBJ1-1
CASSIGPNTEAFF
>TRBD2|TRBV7-8|TRBJ2-5
CASSGLADQETQYF
>NA|TRBV10-3|TRBJ1-2
CAISESHSGYTF
>NA|TRBV25-1|TRBJ1-5
CASSEYFFGQPQHF
>NA|TRBV2|TRBJ1-5
CASSGAGPQHF
>NA|TRBV19|TRBJ2-3
CASSIWDGATDTQYF
>NA|TRBV2|TRBJ1-1
CASSEGARGTEAFF
>NA|TRBV27|TRBJ2-6
CASQDRNSGANVLTF